This is a list of T cell receptor beta chains from one sample in a study of blood T cells in healthy people across ages. TCRdb processed the 5' RACE reads anew with MiXCR; each CDR3 protein has one entry. The table has approximately 1,000,000 distinct CDR3 sequences, about two fifths seen once. The sample taken for sequencing was blood. The source of these receptors is a man between 18 and 35 years old in good health. CDR3s include the opening cysteine and the closing phenylalanine or tryptophan. A D gene is named only where the DNA matches it firmly. Where a row states a size, it is once, few, many or the class of an expanded clone; other rows omit it.

CDR3aa	CDR3nt	j_gene	abundance	d_gene	v_gene
CASSGLPTANEQFF	TGTGCCAGTTCGGGACTCCCCACGGCAAATGAGCAGTTCTTC	TRBJ2-1	NA	NA	TRBV25-1
CSALKLGLAGGEQYF	TGCAGTGCCCTGAAACTGGGACTAGCAGGAGGAGAGCAGTACTTC	TRBJ2-7	NA	TRBD2	TRBV20-1
CAISEGTAYKQYF	TGTGCCATCAGTGAGGGGACAGCCTACAAGCAGTACTTC	TRBJ2-4	NA	TRBD1	TRBV10-3
CASSITLTDTQYF	TGTGCCAGCAGTATCACATTGACAGATACGCAGTATTTT	TRBJ2-3	NA	NA	TRBV12-3/TRBV12-4
CASSWGTWAETQYF	TGTGCCAGCAGCTGGGGGACTTGGGCAGAGACCCAGTACTTC	TRBJ2-5	NA	NA	TRBV5-4
CASSQEDARGRKLFF	TGTGCCAGCAGCCAAGAGGATGCCAGGGGGAGGAAACTGTTTTTT	TRBJ1-4	few	TRBD1	TRBV4-2
CASSVAAGGTGELFF	TGTGCCAGCAGCGTAGCAGCGGGGGGGACCGGGGAGCTGTTTTTT	TRBJ2-2	NA	TRBD2	TRBV9
CASSEGLDTQYF	TGTGCCAGCAGTGAAGGCCTAGATACGCAGTATTTT	TRBJ2-3	NA	NA	TRBV2
CASSQTGYGITEAFF	TGTGCCAGCAGTCAGACAGGGTACGGGATCACTGAAGCTTTCTTT	TRBJ1-1	NA	TRBD1	TRBV27
CASSYVRGLNTEAFF	TGTGCCAGCAGTTACGTTCGGGGTTTGAACACTGAAGCTTTCTTT	TRBJ1-1	NA	NA	TRBV6-7